The clone carrying this T cell receptor beta chain was seen more than once but under ten times. The record originates from a study of Ad26.COV2.S vaccination and SARS-CoV-2 variants. On the study more broadly: In the study, Ad26.COV2.S was injected intramuscularly once, or twice 56 days apart.

Regarding treatment: approximately 18 received Ad26.COV2.S at low or high dose, single or two shots; a few received placebo; per-sample allocation not given. Sampling was done on day 63 after the first vaccine or placebo injection. V shed 4 bases and J shed 2 bases, with 13 bases lying between them. The CDR3 consists of 15 residues. Germline-derived CDR1 and CDR2 are LGHDT and YNNKEL (reference sequence). Sequencing was performed with immunoSEQ multiplex PCR; in TCRdb, only in-frame clones are kept and a portion is missing. The table shows roughly 300,000 clones, with 88% occurring only once. The gene calls are TRBV3-1 (or the pseudogene TRBV3-2) and TRBJ2-3; no clear D. The source material was peripheral blood, sampled in a trial of Ad26.COV2.S vaccine versus placebo. This TCR was recovered from a person aged 18-65 years who received the Ad26.COV2.S COVID-19 vaccine or a placebo. Here the CDR3 DNA reads TGTGCCAGCAGCCCAGTAATTGGGGTCACAGATACGCAGTATTTT. Translating gives CASSPVIGVTDTQYF.